These T cell receptor beta chains were read from a single sample in a study of beta chain features in type 1 diabetes. Libraries were prepared by immunoSEQ multiplex PCR; TCRdb keeps only in-frame clonotypes and omits some of them. The sample lists under 300,000 clones, about 14% occurring once. Sequenced sample: naive CD4+ T cells from blood. The receptors were sampled from a man between 25 and 39 years old with type 1 diabetes. Both conserved end residues are part of each CDR3. A D gene is named only where the DNA matches it firmly. Size is stated for part of the rows, as once, few or many counts, or as a class when the clone is expanded.

D gene: .
J gene: TRBJ2-1
clone size: few
V gene: TRBV10-3
CDR3 protein: CAISQGSDNEQFF
CDR3 DNA: TGTGCCATCTCGCAGGGGAGCGACAATGAGCAGTTCTTC

D gene: TRBD1
J gene: TRBJ2-1
clone size: few
V gene: TRBV6-1
CDR3 protein: CASSEGDRAPLPLF
CDR3 DNA: TGTGCCAGCAGTGAGGGGGACAGGGCCCCTCTCCCCCTCTTC

D gene: TRBD1
J gene: TRBJ2-3
clone size: .
V gene: TRBV4-1
CDR3 protein: CASSRQLGQGATDTQYF
CDR3 DNA: TGCGCCAGCAGCCGACAATTAGGACAGGGGGCCACAGATACGCAGTATTTT

D gene: TRBD1
J gene: TRBJ1-2
clone size: .
V gene: TRBV5-4
CDR3 protein: CASSLEGSLGQHGYTF
CDR3 DNA: TGTGCCAGCAGCTTGGAGGGCAGTTTGGGACAGCATGGCTACACCTTC

D gene: .
J gene: TRBJ2-1
clone size: .
V gene: TRBV2
CDR3 protein: CASSPTFGSKYNEQFF
CDR3 DNA: TGTGCCAGCAGCCCTACTTTCGGGAGCAAGTACAATGAGCAGTTCTTC

D gene: TRBD1
J gene: TRBJ2-5
clone size: few
V gene: TRBV7-2
CDR3 protein: CASSSRDRGLGETQYF
CDR3 DNA: TGTGCCAGCAGCTCCCGGGACAGGGGGCTAGGGGAGACCCAGTACTTC

D gene: TRBD1
J gene: TRBJ1-2
clone size: few
V gene: TRBV5-1
CDR3 protein: CASSYGDRTNYGYTF
CDR3 DNA: TGCGCCAGCAGCTACGGGGACAGGACTAACTATGGCTACACCTTC

D gene: .
J gene: TRBJ1-2
clone size: few
V gene: TRBV2
CDR3 protein: CATNRANYGYTF
CDR3 DNA: TGTGCCACAAACAGGGCTAACTATGGCTACACCTTC

D gene: .
J gene: TRBJ2-1
clone size: few
V gene: TRBV5-4
CDR3 protein: CASRQQGGNEQFF
CDR3 DNA: TGTGCCAGCAGACAACAGGGCGGGAATGAGCAGTTCTTC

D gene: TRBD2
J gene: TRBJ2-7
clone size: few
V gene: TRBV5-6
CDR3 protein: CASSLRGGPYYEQYF
CDR3 DNA: TGTGCCAGCAGCTTGCGCGGGGGGCCTTATTACGAGCAGTACTTC

D gene: .
J gene: TRBJ1-2
clone size: .
V gene: TRBV6-5
CDR3 protein: CASSYGGGPGYGYTF
CDR3 DNA: TGTGCCAGCAGTTACGGAGGCGGCCCTGGGTATGGCTACACCTTC

D gene: TRBD1
J gene: TRBJ2-5
clone size: once
V gene: TRBV12-5
CDR3 protein: CASGQPRGLGETQYF
CDR3 DNA: TGTGCTAGTGGTCAACCGAGGGGGCTCGGGGAGACCCAGTACTTC

D gene: .
J gene: TRBJ2-7
clone size: .
V gene: TRBV29-1
CDR3 protein: CSVGVGGLSYEQYF
CDR3 DNA: TGCAGCGTTGGGGTCGGCGGACTCTCCTACGAGCAGTACTTC

D gene: TRBD2
J gene: TRBJ2-1
clone size: few
V gene: TRBV10-3
CDR3 protein: CAITPGLAGADEQFF
CDR3 DNA: TGTGCCATCACCCCGGGACTAGCGGGAGCCGATGAGCAGTTCTTC

D gene: .
J gene: TRBJ2-7
clone size: few
V gene: TRBV7-9
CDR3 protein: CASSGRGTYEQYF
CDR3 DNA: TGTGCCAGCAGCGGGCGGGGTACCTACGAGCAGTACTTC

D gene: .
J gene: TRBJ2-1
clone size: .
V gene: TRBV6-6
CDR3 protein: CASSYSGGEQFF
CDR3 DNA: TGTGCCAGCAGTTACTCGGGAGGTGAGCAGTTCTTC

D gene: .
J gene: TRBJ1-2
clone size: .
V gene: TRBV20-1
CDR3 protein: CSAPPDYGYTF
CDR3 DNA: TGCAGTGCCCCACCGGACTATGGCTACACCTTC

D gene: TRBD2
J gene: TRBJ2-7
clone size: .
V gene: TRBV29-1
CDR3 protein: CSVDLTTSSNEQYF
CDR3 DNA: TGCAGCGTTGATTTGACGACTAGCTCCAACGAGCAGTACTTC

D gene: TRBD2
J gene: TRBJ2-6
clone size: .
V gene: TRBV11-2
CDR3 protein: CASSSPREGANVLTF
CDR3 DNA: TGTGCCAGCAGCTCCCCGCGGGAGGGGGCCAACGTCCTGACTTTC

D gene: .
J gene: TRBJ2-3
clone size: .
V gene: TRBV7-6
CDR3 protein: CASTDSGPTDTQYF
CDR3 DNA: TGTGCCAGCACCGACAGTGGGCCCACAGATACGCAGTATTTT

D gene: TRBD2
J gene: TRBJ2-3
clone size: .
V gene: TRBV5-1
CDR3 protein: CASRGIAGADTQYF
CDR3 DNA: TGCGCCAGCAGGGGAATAGCGGGAGCCGATACGCAGTATTTT

D gene: .
J gene: TRBJ1-5
clone size: few
V gene: TRBV7-8
CDR3 protein: CASSPEADSNQPQHF
CDR3 DNA: TGTGCCAGCAGCCCAGAGGCGGATAGCAATCAGCCCCAGCATTTT

D gene: .
J gene: TRBJ2-1
clone size: .
V gene: TRBV14
CDR3 protein: CASSQKNRLNWGRNEQFF
CDR3 DNA: TGTGCCAGCAGCCAAAAAAACCGCCTTAACTGGGGCCGCAATGAGCAGTTCTTC

D gene: .
J gene: TRBJ2-7
clone size: .
V gene: TRBV5-1
CDR3 protein: CASSLGDSAYEQYF
CDR3 DNA: TGCGCCAGCAGCTTGGGAGACTCCGCTTACGAGCAGTACTTC

D gene: .
J gene: TRBJ1-2
clone size: .
V gene: TRBV27
CDR3 protein: CASSLSGRYGYTF
CDR3 DNA: TGTGCCAGCAGTTTATCGGGGAGGTATGGCTACACCTTC

D gene: .
J gene: TRBJ2-3
clone size: few
V gene: TRBV29-1
CDR3 protein: CSVEPGEDTQYF
CDR3 DNA: TGCAGCGTTGAGCCCGGGGAGGATACGCAGTATTTT

D gene: TRBD2
J gene: TRBJ2-2
clone size: .
V gene: TRBV5-6
CDR3 protein: CASSLALVAGNTGELFF
CDR3 DNA: TGTGCCAGCAGCTTGGCCTTAGTAGCGGGGAACACCGGGGAGCTGTTTTTT

D gene: .
J gene: TRBJ2-2
clone size: .
V gene: TRBV9
CDR3 protein: CASSFYSTGELFF
CDR3 DNA: TGTGCCAGCAGCTTTTACAGCACCGGGGAGCTGTTTTTT

D gene: .
J gene: TRBJ2-1
clone size: few
V gene: TRBV5-4
CDR3 protein: CASSLAGGGRYNEQFF
CDR3 DNA: TGTGCCAGCAGCTTGGCAGGCGGGGGCCGTTACAATGAGCAGTTCTTC

D gene: TRBD1
J gene: TRBJ2-1
clone size: .
V gene: TRBV10-3
CDR3 protein: CAITGQGSYNEQFF
CDR3 DNA: TGTGCCATCACCGGACAGGGGTCCTACAATGAGCAGTTCTTC

D gene: TRBD1
J gene: TRBJ2-7
clone size: .
V gene: TRBV14
CDR3 protein: CASSQGVDRAYEQYF
CDR3 DNA: TGTGCCAGCAGCCAAGGGGTGGACAGGGCCTACGAGCAGTACTTC

D gene: TRBD2
J gene: TRBJ2-5
clone size: few
V gene: TRBV7-8
CDR3 protein: CASSFGTSGETQYF
CDR3 DNA: TGTGCCAGCAGCTTCGGGACTAGCGGGGAGACCCAGTACTTC